This TCR beta chain originates from a study of control samples from healthy donors and cancer patients. Profiled with immunoSEQ multiplex PCR; TCRdb holds only in-frame clones, not every one. Of tens of thousands of clones listed, 70% to 85% are singletons. The germline gives CDR1 SNHLY, CDR2 FYNNEI. V shed 6 bases, J shed 7 bases, and the junction held 9 bases outside the gene matches. The CDR3 consists of 15 residues. The TCR sequence derives from a man between 60 and 75 years old with head and neck cancer. The V and J genes are TRBV2 and TRBJ2-7; 13 bases are a match to TRBD2. The sequenced sample was PBMCs. Written as DNA, the CDR3 is TGTGCCAGCAGGACCCTCGGGACTAGCGGGGAAGAGCAGTACTTC. Its translation: CASRTLGTSGEEQYF. The full variable domain, in which reference TRBV2 and TRBJ2-7 provide the parts outside the CDR3, is EPEVTQTPSHQVTQMGQEVILRCVPISNHLYFYWYRQILGQKVEFLVSFYNNEISEKSEIFDDQFSVERPDGSNFTLKIRSTKLEDSAMYFCASRTLGTSGEEQYFGPGTRLTVT.